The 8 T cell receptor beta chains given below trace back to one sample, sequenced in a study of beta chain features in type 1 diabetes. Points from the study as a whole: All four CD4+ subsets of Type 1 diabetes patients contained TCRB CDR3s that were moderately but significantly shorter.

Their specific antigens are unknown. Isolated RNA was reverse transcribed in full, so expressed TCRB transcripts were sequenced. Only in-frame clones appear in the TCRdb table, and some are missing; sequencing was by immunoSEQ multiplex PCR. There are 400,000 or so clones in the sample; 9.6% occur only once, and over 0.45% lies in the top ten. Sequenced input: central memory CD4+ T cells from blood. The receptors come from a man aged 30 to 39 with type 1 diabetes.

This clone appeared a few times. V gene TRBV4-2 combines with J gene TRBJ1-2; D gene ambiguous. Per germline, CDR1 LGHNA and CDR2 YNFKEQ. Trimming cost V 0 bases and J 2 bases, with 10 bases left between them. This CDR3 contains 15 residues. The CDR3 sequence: CASSQEVKWNYGYTF. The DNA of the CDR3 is TGTGCCAGCAGCCAAGAAGTTAAGTGGAACTATGGCTACACCTTC.

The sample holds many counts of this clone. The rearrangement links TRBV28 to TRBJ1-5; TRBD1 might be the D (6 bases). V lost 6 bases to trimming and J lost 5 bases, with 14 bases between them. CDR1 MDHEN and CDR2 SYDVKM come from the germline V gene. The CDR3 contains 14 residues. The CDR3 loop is CASRQRQGYQPQHF. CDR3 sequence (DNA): TGTGCCAGCAGACAACGTCAGGGGTATCAGCCCCAGCATTTT.

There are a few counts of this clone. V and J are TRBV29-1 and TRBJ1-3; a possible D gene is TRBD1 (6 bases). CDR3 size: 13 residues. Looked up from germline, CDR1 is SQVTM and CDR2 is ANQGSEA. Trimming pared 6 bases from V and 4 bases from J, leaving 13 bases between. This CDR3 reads CSVERTAGNTIYF. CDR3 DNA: TGCAGCGTGGAAAGGACAGCAGGAAACACCATATATTTT. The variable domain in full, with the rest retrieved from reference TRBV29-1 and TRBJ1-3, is SAVISQKPSRDICQRGTSLTIQCQVDSQVTMMFWYRQQPGQSLTLIATANQGSEATYESGFVIDKFPISRPNLTFSTLTVSNMSPEDSSIYLCSVERTAGNTIYFGEGSWLTVV.

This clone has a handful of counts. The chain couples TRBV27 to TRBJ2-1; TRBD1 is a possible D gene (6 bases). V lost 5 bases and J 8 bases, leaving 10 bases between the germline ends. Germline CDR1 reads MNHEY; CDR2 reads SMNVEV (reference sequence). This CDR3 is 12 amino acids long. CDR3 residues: CASSPTGHEQFF. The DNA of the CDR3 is TGTGCCAGCAGTCCCACAGGGCATGAGCAGTTCTTC.

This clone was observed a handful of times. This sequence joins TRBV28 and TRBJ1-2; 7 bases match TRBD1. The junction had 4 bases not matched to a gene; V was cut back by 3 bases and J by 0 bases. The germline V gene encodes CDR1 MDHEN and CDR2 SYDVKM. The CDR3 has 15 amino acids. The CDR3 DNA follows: TGTGCCAGCAGTTTTACGGGACAGTCTAACTATGGCTACACCTTC. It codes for CASSFTGQSNYGYTF.

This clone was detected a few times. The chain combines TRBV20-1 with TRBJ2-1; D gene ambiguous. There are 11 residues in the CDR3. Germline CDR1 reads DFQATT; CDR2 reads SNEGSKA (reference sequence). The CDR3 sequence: CSTTVYNEQFF. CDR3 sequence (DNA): TGCAGCACCACAGTTTACAATGAGCAGTTCTTC.

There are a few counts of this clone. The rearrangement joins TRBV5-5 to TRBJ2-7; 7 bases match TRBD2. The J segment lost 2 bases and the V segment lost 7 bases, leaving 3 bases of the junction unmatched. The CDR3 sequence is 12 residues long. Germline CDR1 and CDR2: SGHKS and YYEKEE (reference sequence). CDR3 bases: TGTGCCAGCGGGCGGGAGACCTACGAGCAGTACTTC. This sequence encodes CASGRETYEQYF. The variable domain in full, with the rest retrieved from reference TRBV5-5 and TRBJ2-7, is DAGVTQSPTHLIKTRGQQVTLRCSPISGHKSVSWYQQVLGQGPQFIFQYYEKEERGRGNFPDRFSARQFPNYSSELNVNALLLGDSALYLCASGRETYEQYFGPGTRLTVT.

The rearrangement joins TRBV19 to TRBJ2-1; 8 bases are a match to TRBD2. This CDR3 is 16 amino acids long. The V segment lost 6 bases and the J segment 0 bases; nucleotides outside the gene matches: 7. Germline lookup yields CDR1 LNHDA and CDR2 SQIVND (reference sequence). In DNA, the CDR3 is TGTGCCAGTAGAATCGCTAGCGGGTCCTCCTACAATGAGCAGTTCTTC. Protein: CASRIASGSSYNEQFF.